The T cell receptor beta chain under discussion was sequenced for a study of T-cell reconstitution after alpha-beta-depleted transplantation in children. Regarding the study as a whole: Certain patients had high TCRbeta diversity at day 60, and it came from recipient T cells and thymic progenitors that survived. T-cell counts and diversity at one year following transplant were attributed mainly to newly produced T cells. Several hundred expanded graft clones reportedly gave rise to the alpha-beta T cells present about two months after transplant.

Construction of the TCRbeta library involved unique molecular identifiers. TCRdb reanalysed the PCR reads using MiXCR and keeps one entry per CDR3 protein. The data hold about 460,000 distinct CDR3 sequences, with about 11% observed a single time. The sample holds many counts of this clonotype. Its antigen is undetermined. The CDR3 runs 14 residues. Deletions cut 3 bases from V and 3 bases from J, with 12 bases between. The TCR comes from a child aged 2 to 10 with inherited bone marrow failure, due to receive a stem cell transplant. Material: PBMCs, obtained before TCRalphabeta/CD19-depleted stem cell transplant. The genes are TRBV12-3 or TRBV12-4 and TRBJ2-7; possibly TRBD2 for D (6 bases). CDR3 residues: CASSFSGGLYEQYF. The DNA of the CDR3 is TGTGCCAGCAGTTTCTCCGGAGGGCTCTACGAGCAGTACTTC.